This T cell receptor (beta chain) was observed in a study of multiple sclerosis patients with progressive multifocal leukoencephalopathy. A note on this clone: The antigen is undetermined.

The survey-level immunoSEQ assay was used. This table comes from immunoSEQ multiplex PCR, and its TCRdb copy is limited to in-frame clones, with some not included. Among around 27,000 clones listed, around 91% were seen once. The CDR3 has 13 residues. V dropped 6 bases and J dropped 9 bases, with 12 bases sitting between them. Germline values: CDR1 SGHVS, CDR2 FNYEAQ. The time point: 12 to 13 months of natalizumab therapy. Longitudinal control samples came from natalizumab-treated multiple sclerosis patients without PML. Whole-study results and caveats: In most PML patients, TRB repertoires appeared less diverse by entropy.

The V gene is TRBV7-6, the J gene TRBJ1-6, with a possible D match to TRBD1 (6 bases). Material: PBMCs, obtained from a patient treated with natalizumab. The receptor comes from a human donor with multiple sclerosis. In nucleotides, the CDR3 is TGTGCCAGCAGGGGGACAATCGGTTCACCCCTCCACTTT. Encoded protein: CASRGTIGSPLHF.